This TCR beta chain was recorded in a study of T cells in Graves' hyperthyroidism and ophthalmopathy. Study-wide background: Peripheral blood sampling occurred at initial diagnosis, before any treatment.

Study results and limitations: The authors' 13 V-J model separated ophthalmopathy from stable hyperthyroidism.

No progression to ophthalmopathy during 18 months of follow-up defined stable disease. Extraction of PBMCs used 7.5 to 10 ml of fresh peripheral blood. This clonotype has a count of ten or more. Its antigen is still unknown. A read error may account for a junction end that differs from germline. Amplified regions were TCR beta CDR3 sequences from RNA transcripts. The study used the HTBI primer set for a first-round RT-PCR of the TCR CDR3. Via MiXCR, TCRdb re-called the multiplex PCR reads, giving one row per CDR3 protein. The sample holds hundreds of thousands of distinct CDR3 sequences; under 45% are singletons and the top ten take less than 35%. This TCR derives from a woman aged 40 to 50 with Graves' hyperthyroidism. The source material was blood.

In DNA form, the CDR3 reads TGTGCCAGCAGCTTAGCGGGAGGGCTACAAGAGACCCAGTACTTC. Its translation is CASSLAGGLQETQYF. The gene calls are TRBV12-3 or TRBV12-4 and TRBJ2-5, with 11 bases lining up with TRBD2. The CDR3 has 15 amino acids.